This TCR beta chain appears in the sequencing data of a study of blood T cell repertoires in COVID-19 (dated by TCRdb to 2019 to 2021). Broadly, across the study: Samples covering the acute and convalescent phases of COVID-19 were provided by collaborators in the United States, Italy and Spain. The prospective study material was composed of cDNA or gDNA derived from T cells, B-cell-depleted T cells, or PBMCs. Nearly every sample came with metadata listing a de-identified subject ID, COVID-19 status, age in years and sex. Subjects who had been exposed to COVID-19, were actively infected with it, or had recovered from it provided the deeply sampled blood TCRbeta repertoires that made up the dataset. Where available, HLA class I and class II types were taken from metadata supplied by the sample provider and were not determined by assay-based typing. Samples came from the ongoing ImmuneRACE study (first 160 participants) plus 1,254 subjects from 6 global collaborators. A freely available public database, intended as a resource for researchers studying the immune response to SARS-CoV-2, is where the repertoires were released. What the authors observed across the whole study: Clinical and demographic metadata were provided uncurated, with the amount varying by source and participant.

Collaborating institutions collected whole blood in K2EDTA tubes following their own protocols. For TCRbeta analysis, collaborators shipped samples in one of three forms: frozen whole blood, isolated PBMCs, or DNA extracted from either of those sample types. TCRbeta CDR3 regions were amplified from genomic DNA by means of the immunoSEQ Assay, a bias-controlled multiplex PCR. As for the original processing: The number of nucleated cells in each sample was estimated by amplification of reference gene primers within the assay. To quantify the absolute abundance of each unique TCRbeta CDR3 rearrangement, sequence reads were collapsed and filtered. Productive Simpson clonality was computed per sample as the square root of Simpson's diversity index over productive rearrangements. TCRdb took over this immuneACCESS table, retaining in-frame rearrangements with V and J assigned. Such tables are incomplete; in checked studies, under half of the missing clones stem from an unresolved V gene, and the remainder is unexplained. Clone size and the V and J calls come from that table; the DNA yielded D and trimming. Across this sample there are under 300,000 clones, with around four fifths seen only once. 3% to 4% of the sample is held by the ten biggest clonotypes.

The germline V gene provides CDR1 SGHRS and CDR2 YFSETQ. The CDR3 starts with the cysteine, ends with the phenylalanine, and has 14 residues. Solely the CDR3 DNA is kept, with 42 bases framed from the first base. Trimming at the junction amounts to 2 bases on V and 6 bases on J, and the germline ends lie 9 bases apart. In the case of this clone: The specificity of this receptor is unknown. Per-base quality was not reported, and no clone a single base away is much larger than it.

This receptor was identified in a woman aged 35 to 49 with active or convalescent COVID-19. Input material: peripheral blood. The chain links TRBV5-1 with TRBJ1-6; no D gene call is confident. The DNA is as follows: TGCGCCAGCAGCTTAGAGGGTTTTAATTCACCCCTCCACTTT. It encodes CASSLEGFNSPLHF.